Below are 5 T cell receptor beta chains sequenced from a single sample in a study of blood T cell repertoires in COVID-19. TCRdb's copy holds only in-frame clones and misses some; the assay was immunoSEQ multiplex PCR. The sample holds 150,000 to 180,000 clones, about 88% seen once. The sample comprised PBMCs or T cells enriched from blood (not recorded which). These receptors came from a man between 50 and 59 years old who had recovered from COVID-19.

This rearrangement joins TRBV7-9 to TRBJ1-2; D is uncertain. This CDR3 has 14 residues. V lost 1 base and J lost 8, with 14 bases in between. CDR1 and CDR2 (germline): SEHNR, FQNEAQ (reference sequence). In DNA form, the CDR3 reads TGTGCCAGCAGCTTAGAGGTACATCCTAGAGGCTACACCTTC. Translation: CASSLEVHPRGYTF.

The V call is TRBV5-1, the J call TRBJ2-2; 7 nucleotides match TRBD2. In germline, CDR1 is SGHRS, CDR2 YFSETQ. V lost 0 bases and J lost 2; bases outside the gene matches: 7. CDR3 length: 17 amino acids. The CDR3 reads CASSLASGGANTGELFF. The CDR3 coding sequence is TGCGCCAGCAGCTTGGCGTCGGGGGGAGCTAACACCGGGGAGCTGTTTTTT.

The CDR3 spells CASSVGAHGELFF. CDR3 bases: TGTGCCAGCAGCGTAGGCGCCCACGGGGAGCTGTTTTTT. The chain joins TRBV9 to TRBJ2-2; D gene unclear. V lost 0 bases, J lost 7 bases, and 7 bases lay in between. Germline CDR1 SGDLS, CDR2 YYNGEE. The CDR3 is 13 amino acids.

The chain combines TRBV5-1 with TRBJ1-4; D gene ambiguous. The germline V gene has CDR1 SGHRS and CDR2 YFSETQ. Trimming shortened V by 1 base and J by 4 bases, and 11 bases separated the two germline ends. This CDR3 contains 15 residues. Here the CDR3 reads CASSLNPQNNEKLFF. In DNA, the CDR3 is TGCGCCAGCAGCTTGAACCCCCAGAATAATGAAAAACTGTTTTTT.

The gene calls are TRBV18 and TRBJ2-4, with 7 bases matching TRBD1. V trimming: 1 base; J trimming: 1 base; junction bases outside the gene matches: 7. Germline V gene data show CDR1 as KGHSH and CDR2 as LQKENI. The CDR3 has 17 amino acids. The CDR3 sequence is CASSPRKGAGAKNIQYF. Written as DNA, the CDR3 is TGTGCCAGCTCACCACGTAAGGGGGCAGGGGCCAAAAACATTCAGTACTTC.